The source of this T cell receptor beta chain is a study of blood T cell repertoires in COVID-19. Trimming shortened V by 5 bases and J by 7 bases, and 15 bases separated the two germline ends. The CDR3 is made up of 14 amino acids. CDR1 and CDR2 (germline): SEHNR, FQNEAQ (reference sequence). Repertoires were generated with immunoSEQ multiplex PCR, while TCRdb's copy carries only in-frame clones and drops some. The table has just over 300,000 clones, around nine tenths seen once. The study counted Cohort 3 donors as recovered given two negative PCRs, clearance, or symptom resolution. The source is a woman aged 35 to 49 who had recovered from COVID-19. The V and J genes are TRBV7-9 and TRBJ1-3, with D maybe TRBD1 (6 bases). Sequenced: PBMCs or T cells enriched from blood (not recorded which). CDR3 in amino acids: CASSRLGGQNTIYF. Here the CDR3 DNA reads TGTGCCAGCAGCCGACTGGGGGGGCAGAACACCATATATTTT.